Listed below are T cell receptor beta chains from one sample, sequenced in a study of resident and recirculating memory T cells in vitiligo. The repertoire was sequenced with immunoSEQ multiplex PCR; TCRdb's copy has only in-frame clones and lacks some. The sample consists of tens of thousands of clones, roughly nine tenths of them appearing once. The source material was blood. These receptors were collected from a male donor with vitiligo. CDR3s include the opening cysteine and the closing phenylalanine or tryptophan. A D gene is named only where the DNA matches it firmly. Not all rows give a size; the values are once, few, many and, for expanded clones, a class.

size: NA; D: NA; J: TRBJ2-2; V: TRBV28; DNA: TGTGCCAGCAGTTTACGAGTCTCCGGGGAGCTGTTTTTT; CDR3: CASSLRVSGELFF
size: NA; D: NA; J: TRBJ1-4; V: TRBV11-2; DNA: TGTGCCAGCAGCTTTCCCAGGGAGCGGGTAGCAACTAATGAAAAACTGTTTTTT; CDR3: CASSFPRERVATNEKLFF
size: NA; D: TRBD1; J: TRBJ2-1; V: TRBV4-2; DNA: TGTGCCGGCAGCCCCGGTCCCGGGACAGGGAATGAGCAGTTCTTC; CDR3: CAGSPGPGTGNEQFF
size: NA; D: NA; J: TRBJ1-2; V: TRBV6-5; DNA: TGTGCCAGCAGTGACAGGAATAACTATGGCTACACCTTC; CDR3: CASSDRNNYGYTF
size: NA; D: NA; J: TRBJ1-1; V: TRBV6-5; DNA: TGTGCCAGCAGCTATTTACATAGGGGGAACACTGAAGCTTTCTTT; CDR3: CASSYLHRGNTEAFF
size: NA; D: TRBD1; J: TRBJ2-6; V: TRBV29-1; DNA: TGCAGCGTGGGGGGACAGGCTGGGGCCAACGTCCTGACTTTC; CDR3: CSVGGQAGANVLTF
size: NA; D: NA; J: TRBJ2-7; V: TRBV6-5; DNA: TGTGCCAGCAGTTTCCCCCTATGTCAGCAGTACTTC; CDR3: CASSFPLCQQYF
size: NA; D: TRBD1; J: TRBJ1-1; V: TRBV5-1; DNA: TGCGCCAGCAGCCGGCCGGGACAGGAGAACACTGAAGCTTTCTTT; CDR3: CASSRPGQENTEAFF
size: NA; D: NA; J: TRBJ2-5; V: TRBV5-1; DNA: TGCGCCAGCAGCGCGAACCAAGAGACCCAGTACTTC; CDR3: CASSANQETQYF
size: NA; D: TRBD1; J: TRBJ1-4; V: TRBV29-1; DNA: TGCAGCGTGGGACAGGGCAGAGAAAAACTGTTTTTT; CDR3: CSVGQGREKLFF
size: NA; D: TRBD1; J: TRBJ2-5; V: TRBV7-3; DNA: TGTGCCAGCAGTCGTGTCCCGGACAGGGGACAGACCCAGTACTTC; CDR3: CASSRVPDRGQTQYF
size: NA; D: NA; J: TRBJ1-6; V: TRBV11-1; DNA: TGTGCCAGCAGCTTCCTCGGGAGATCTAATTCACCCCTCCACTTT; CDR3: CASSFLGRSNSPLHF
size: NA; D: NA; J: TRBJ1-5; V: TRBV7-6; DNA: TGTGCCAGCAGCTTAGAGGCAGGGAATCAGCCCCAGCATTTT; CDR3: CASSLEAGNQPQHF
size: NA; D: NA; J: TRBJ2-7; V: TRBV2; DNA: TGTGCCAGCAGTAGACAGGCTAGCTCCTACGAGCAGTACTTC; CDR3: CASSRQASSYEQYF
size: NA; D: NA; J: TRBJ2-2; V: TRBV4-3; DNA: TGCGCCAGCAGCCAAGTGGAGGGGTCCGGGGAGCTGTTTTTT; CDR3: CASSQVEGSGELFF
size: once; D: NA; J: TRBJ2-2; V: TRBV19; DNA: TGTGCCAGTACAGGGGATGGGGAGCTGTTTTTT; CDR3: CASTGDGELFF
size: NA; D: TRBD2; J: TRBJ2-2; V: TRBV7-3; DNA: TGTGCCACCATGCCGGGGGGCACCGGGGAGCTGTTTTTT; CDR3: CATMPGGTGELFF
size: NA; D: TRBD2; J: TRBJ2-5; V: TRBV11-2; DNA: TGTGCCAGCAGCTTAGGGAACAGCGGGGCCCAAGAGACCCAGTACTTC; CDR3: CASSLGNSGAQETQYF
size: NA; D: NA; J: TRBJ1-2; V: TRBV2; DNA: TGTGCCAGCAGTGAAAACTTCGGCTACACCTTC; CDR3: CASSENFGYTF
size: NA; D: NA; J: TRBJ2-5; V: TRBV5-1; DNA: TGCGCCAGCAGCTTAGGACAGTACCAAGAGACCCAGTACTTC; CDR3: CASSLGQYQETQYF
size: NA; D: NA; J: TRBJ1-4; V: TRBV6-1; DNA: TGTGCCAGCAGTGTACAGGGAAAAATCGAAAAACTGTTTTTT; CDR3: CASSVQGKIEKLFF
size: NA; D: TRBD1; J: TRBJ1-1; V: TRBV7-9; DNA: TGTGCCAGCAGCGAAGCGCAGGGGGGAGGCCCTGAAGCTTTCTTT; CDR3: CASSEAQGGGPEAFF
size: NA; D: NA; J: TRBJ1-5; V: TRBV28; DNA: TGTGCCAGACTTAGAGGTAGCAATCAGCCCCAGCATTTT; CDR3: CARLRGSNQPQHF
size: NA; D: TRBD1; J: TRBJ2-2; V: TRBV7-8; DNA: TGTGCCAGCAGCTCCGGGACAGTCCTCGCCGGGGAGCTGTTTTTT; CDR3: CASSSGTVLAGELFF
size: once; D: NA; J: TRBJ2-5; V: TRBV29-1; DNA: TGCAGCGTGGATAACAGGGCCCAAAACCCAGAGACCCAGTACTTC; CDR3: CSVDNRAQNPETQYF
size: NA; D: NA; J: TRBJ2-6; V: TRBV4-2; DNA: TGTGCCAGCAGCCAAGATGGGGGGACTGGGGCCAACGTCCTGACTTTC; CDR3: CASSQDGGTGANVLTF
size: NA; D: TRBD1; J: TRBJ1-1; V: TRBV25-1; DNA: TGTGCCAGCAGTGATATCGGACAGGGTGAGACTGAAGCTTTCTTT; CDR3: CASSDIGQGETEAFF
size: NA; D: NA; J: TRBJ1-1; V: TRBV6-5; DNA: TGTGCCAGCAGTGTCAGGATCACTGAAGCTTTCTTT; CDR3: CASSVRITEAFF
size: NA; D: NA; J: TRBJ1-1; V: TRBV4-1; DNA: TGCGCCAGCAGCCAAGATTGGAACAGGAACACTGAAGCTTTCTTT; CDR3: CASSQDWNRNTEAFF
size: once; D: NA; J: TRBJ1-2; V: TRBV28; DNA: TGTGCCAGCAGTTTCCGACAGGCGCTCTATGGCTACACCTTC; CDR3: CASSFRQALYGYTF
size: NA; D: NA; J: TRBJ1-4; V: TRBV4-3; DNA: TGCGCCAGCAGCCTAAAGGAACTAGCAACTAATGAAAAACTGTTTTTT; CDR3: CASSLKELATNEKLFF
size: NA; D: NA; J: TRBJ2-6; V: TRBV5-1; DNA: TGCGCCAGCACTTCGGCACGGACTCCCGAGTATGGGGCCAACGTCCTGACTTTC; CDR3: CASTSARTPEYGANVLTF
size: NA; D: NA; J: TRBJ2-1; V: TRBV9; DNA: TGTGCCAGCAGCGCCCGGGACTTGTACAATGAGCAGTTCTTC; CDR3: CASSARDLYNEQFF
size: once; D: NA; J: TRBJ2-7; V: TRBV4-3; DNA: TGCGCCAGCAGCCAGTTCCTTGGGGCCTCCTACGAGCAGTACTTC; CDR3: CASSQFLGASYEQYF
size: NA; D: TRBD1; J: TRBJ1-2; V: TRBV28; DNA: TGTGCCAGCAGTTCAAAGATAACAGGGGGCGATGGCTACACCTTC; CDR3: CASSSKITGGDGYTF
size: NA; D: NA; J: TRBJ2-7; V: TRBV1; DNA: TGCACCAGCAGCCAAGATTGTGGGGCCTATAGCTCCTACGAGCAGTACTTC; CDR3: CTSSQDCGAYSSYEQYF
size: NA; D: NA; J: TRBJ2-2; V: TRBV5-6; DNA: TGTGCCGGCAGCTTGGTACAATCGAACACCGGGGAGCTGTTTTTT; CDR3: CAGSLVQSNTGELFF
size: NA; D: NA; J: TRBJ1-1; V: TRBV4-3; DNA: TGCGCCAGCAGCCAAGATCAGGGGTTGAACACTGAAGCTTTCTTT; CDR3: CASSQDQGLNTEAFF
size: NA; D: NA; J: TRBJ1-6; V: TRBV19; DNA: TGTGCCAGTAGTATCGAGACGGGGGGGGAGTTCAATTCACCCCTCCACTTT; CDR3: CASSIETGGEFNSPLHF
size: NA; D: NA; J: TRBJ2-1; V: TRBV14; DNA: TGTGCCAGCAGCCGACACTCAGGGGCTGAGCAGTTCTTC; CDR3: CASSRHSGAEQFF
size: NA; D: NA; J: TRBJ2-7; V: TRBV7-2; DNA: TGTGCCAGCAGCCCGGCTAGGTACGAGCAGTACTTC; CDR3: CASSPARYEQYF